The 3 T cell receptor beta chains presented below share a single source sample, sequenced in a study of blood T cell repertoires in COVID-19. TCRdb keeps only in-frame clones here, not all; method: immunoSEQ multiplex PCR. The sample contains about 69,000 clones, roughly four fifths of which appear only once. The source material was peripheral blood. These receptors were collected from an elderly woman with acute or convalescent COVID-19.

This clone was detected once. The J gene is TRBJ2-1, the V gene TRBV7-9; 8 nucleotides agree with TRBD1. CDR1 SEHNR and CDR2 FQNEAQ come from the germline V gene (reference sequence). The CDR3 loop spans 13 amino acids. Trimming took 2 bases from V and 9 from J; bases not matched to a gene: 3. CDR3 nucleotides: TGTGCCAGCAGCTTACCCGACAGGGGTGAGCAGTTCTTC. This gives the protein CASSLPDRGEQFF.

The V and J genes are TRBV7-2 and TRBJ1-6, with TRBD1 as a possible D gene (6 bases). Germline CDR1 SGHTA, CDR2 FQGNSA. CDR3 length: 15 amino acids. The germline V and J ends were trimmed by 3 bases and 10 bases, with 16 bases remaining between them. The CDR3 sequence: CASSFETGTVSPLHF. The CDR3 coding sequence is TGTGCCAGCAGCTTCGAAACAGGGACGGTGTCACCCCTCCACTTT.

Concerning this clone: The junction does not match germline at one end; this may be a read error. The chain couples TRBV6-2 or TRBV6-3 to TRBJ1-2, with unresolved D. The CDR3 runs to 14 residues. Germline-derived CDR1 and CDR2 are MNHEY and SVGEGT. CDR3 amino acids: CASSWRSTDYGYTF. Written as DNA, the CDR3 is TGTGCCAGCAGTTGGAGATCGACGGACTACGGCTACACCTTC.